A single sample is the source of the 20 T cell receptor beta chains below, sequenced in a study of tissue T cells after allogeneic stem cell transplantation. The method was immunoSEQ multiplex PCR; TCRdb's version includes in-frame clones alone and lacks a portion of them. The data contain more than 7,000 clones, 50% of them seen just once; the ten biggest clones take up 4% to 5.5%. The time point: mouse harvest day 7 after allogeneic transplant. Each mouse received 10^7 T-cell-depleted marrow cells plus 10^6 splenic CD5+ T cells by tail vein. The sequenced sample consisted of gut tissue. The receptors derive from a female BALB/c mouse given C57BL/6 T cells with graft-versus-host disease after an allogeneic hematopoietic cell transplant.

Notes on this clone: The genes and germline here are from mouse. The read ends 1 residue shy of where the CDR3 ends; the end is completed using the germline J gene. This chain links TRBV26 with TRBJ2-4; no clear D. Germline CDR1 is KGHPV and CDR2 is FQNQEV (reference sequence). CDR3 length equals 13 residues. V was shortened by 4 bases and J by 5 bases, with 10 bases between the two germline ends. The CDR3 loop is CASSRREGNTLYF. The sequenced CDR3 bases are TGTGCCAGCAGTCGCCGGGAGGGAAACACCTTGTAC.

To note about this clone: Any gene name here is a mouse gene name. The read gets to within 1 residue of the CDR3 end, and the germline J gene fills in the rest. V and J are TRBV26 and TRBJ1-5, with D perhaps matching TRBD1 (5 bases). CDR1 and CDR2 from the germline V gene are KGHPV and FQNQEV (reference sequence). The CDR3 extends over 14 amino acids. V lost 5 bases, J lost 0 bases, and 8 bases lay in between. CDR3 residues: CASSRQYNNQAPLF. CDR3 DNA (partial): TGTGCCAGCAGTAGACAGTATAACAACCAGGCTCCGCTT.

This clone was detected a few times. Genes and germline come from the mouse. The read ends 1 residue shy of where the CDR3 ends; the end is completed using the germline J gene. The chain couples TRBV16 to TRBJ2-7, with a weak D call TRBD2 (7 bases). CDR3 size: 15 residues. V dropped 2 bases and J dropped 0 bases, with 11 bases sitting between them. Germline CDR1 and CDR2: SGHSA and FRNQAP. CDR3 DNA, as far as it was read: TGTGCAAGCAGCTTAAAGGGGGGGAGCTCCTATGAACAGTAC. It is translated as CASSLKGGSSYEQY. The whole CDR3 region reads CASSLKGGSSYEQYF.

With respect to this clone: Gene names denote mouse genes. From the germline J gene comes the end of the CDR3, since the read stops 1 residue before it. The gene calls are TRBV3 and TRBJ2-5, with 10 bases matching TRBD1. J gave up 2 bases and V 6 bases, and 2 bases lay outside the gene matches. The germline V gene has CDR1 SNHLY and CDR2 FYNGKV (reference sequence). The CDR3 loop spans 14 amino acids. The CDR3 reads CASSRDRGQDTQYF. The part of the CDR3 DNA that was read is TGTGCCAGCAGTCGGGACAGGGGCCAAGACACCCAGTAC.

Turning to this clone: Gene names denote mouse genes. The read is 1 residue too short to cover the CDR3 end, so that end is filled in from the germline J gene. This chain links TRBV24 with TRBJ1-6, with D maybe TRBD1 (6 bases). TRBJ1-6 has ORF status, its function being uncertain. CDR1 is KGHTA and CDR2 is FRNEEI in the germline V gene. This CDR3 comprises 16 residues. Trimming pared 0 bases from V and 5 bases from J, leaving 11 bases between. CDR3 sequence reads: CASSLYDRLDNSPLYF. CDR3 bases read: TGTGCCAGCAGTCTGTATGACAGGCTCGATAATTCGCCCCTCTAC.

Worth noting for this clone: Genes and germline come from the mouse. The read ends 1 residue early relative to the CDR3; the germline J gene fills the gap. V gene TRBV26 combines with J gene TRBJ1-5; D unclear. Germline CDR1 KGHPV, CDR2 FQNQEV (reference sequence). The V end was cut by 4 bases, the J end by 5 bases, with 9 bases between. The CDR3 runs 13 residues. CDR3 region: CASSHVRDQAPLF. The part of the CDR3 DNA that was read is TGTGCCAGCAGTCACGTAAGGGACCAGGCTCCGCTT.

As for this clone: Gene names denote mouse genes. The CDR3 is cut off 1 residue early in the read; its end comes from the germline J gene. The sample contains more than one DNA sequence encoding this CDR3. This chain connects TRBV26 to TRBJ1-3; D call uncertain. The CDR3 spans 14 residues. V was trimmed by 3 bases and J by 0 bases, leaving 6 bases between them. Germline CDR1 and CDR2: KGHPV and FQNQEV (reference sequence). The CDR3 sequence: CASSLTHSGNTLYF. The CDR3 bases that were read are TGTGCCAGCAGTCTCACACATTCTGGAAATACGCTCTAT.

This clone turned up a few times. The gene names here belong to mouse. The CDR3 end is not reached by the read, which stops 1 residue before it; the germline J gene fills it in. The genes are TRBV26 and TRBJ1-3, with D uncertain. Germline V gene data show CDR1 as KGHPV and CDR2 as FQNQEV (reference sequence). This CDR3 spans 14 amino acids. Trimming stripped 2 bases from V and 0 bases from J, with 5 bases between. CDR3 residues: CASSLQDSGNTLYF. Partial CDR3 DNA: TGTGCCAGCAGTCTGCAGGATTCTGGAAATACGCTCTAT.

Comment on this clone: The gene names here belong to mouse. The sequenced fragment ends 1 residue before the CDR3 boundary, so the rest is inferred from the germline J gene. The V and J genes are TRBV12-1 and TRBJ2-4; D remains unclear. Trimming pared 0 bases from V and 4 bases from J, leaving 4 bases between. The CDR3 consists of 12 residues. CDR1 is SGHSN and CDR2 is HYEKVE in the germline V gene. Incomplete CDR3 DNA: TGTGCCAGCTCTCTCGATGAAAACACCTTGTAC. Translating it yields CASSLDENTLY. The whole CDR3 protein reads CASSLDENTLYF.

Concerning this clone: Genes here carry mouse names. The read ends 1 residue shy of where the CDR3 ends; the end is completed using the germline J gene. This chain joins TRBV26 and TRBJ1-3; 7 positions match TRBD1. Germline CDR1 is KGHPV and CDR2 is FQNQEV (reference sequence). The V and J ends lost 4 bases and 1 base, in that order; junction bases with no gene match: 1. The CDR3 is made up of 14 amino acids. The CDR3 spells CASSPTGSGNTLYF. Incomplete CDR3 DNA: TGTGCCAGCAGTCCGACAGGGTCTGGAAATACGCTCTAT.

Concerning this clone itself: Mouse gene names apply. The CDR3 sequence is CASGDPGAGNTLYF. The CDR3 bases that were read are TGTGCCAGCGGTGATCCAGGGGCTGGAAATACGCTCTAT. V is TRBV13-2 and J is TRBJ1-3, with D tentatively TRBD1 (6 bases). The CDR3 end lies 1 residue beyond the end of the read and is filled in from the germline J gene. V was cut by 1 base and J by 2 bases, with 7 bases left in between. CDR3 length: 14 residues. CDR1 is NNHNN, CDR2 SYGAGS, per germline (reference sequence).

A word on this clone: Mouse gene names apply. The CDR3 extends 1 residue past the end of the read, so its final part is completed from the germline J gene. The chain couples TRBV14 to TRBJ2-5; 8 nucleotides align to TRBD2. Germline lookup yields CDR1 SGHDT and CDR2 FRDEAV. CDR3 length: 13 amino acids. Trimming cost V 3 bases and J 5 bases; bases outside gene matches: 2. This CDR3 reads CASSWGGADTQYF. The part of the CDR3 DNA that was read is TGTGCCAGCAGTTGGGGGGGCGCAGACACCCAGTAC.

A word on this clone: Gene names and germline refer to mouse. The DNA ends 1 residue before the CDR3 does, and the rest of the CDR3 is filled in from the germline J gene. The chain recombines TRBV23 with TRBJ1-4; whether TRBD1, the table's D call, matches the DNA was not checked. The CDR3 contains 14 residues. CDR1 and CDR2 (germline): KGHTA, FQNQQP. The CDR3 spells CSSSQEGSNERLFF. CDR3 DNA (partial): TGCTCCAGCAGTCAAGAGGGTTCCAACGAAAGATTATTT.

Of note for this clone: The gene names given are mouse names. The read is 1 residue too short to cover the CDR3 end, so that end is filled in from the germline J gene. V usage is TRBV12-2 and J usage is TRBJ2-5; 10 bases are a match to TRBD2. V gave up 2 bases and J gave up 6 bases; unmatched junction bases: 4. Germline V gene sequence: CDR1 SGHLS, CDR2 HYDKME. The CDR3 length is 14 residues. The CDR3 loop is CASSPLGGRDTQYF. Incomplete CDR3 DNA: TGTGCCAGCTCTCCCCTGGGGGGGCGGGACACCCAGTAC.

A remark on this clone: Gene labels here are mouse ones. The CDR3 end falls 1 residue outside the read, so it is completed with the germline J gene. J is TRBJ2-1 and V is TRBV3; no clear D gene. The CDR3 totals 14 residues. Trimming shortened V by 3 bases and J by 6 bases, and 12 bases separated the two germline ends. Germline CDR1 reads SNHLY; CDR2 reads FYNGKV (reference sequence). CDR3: CASSFFREGAEQFF. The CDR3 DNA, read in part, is TGTGCCAGCAGCTTCTTTCGGGAAGGTGCTGAGCAGTTC.

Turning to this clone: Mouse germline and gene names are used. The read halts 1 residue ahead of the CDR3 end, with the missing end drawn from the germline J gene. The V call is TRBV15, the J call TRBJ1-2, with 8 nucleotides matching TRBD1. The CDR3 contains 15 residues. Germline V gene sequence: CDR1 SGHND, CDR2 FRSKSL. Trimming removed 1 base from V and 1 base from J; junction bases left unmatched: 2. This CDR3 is CASSLDRGENSDYTF. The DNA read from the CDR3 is TGTGCCAGCAGTTTAGACAGGGGGGAAAACTCCGACTACACC.

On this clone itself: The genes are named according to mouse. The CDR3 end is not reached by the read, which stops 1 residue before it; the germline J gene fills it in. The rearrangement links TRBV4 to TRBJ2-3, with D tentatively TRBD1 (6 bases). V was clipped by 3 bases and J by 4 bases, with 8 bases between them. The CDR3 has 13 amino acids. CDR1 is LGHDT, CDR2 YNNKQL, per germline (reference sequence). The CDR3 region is CASSYRGPETLYF. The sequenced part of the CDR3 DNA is TGTGCCAGCAGCTACAGGGGTCCAGAAACGCTGTAT.

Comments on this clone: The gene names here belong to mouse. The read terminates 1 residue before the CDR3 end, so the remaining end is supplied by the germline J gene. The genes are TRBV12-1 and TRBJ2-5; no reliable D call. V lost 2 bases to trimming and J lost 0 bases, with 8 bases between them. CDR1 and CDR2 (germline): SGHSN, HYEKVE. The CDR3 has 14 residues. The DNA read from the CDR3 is TGTGCCAGCTCTCCCAGGCTGAACCAAGACACCCAGTAC. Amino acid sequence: CASSPRLNQDTQY. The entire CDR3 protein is CASSPRLNQDTQYF.

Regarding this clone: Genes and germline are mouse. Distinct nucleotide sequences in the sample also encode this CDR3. CDR3: CASSDNNERLFF. Partial CDR3 DNA: TGTGCCAGCAGTGACAACAACGAAAGATTATTT. This sequence joins TRBV13-3 and TRBJ1-4; no firm D call. The read ends 1 residue shy of where the CDR3 ends; the end is completed using the germline J gene. Per germline, CDR1 NNHDY and CDR2 SYVADS. The CDR3 contains 12 residues. With 2 bases removed from V and 4 bases from J, the gap between germline ends came to 3 bases.

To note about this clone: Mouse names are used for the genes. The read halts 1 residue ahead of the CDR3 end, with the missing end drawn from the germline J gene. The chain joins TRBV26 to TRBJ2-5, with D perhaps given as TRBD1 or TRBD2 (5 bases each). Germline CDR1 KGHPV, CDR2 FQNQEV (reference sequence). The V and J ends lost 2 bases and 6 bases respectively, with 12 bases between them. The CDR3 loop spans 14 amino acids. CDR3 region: CASSLVGARDTQYF. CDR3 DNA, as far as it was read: TGTGCCAGCAGTCTGGTTGGGGCGAGGGACACCCAGTAC.